What follows are 29 T cell receptor beta chains derived from one specimen sequenced in a study of human T cells and chemical hapten exposure (dated by TCRdb to 2020 to 2023). The library was made by RACE. This sample was sequenced with a NextSeq 500. The public reads were reanalyzed by TCRdb: fastp trimming at Q25, MiXCR alignment, in-frame beta chains only. Rows are unified per CDR3 protein, each entry keeping the most common DNA and genes. For this sample there are approximately 84,000 distinct CDR3 sequences; around 10% appear just once. The ten largest clones capture approximately 1.4% of the sample. The time point label, as the study defines it: patch test 2, 6 weeks after DPC sensitization. Read against the paper, the sample's treatment or condition label means: therapeutic diphenylcyclopropenone sensitization with weekly scalp DPC. This specimen was whole blood, taken in connection with sensitization to the hapten diphenylcyclopropenone (DPC). The receptors come from a man between 18 and 35 years old with alopecia areata. Some clones in this sample may be carry-over from other donors' samples.

This clonotype was found a few times. This may be a read error: a much more frequent sequence differs by one nucleotide. V usage is TRBV6-5 and J usage is TRBJ1-4, with D uncertain. V dropped 6 bases and J dropped 8 bases, with 19 bases sitting between them. Germline lookup yields CDR1 MNHEY and CDR2 SVGAGI. This CDR3 has 15 residues. CDR3 nucleotides: TGTGCCAGCAGGGACCAGACAAGGTTTGGCGAAAAACTGTTTTTT. Translation gives CASRDQTRFGEKLFF.

CDR3 DNA: TGTGCCAGCAGTTTAGGTCGGTTGAACACTGAAGCTTTCTTT. Translating gives CASSLGRLNTEAFF. The chain joins TRBV27 to TRBJ1-1, with D unresolved. Looked up from germline, CDR1 is MNHEY and CDR2 is SMNVEV (reference sequence). CDR3 size: 14 residues. V was clipped by 2 bases and J by 0 bases, with 7 bases between them.

To note about this clonotype: One base away lies a much larger clone, so this may be a sequencing read error. V usage is TRBV27 and J usage is TRBJ1-6; 7 bases match TRBD1. The length of the CDR3 is 15 residues. Germline CDR1 MNHEY, CDR2 SMNVEV (reference sequence). In DNA, the CDR3 is TGTGCCAGTGGACAGGCAAGCTCCTGTAATTCACCCCTCCACTTT. This codes for CASGQASSCNSPLHF.

This clonotype was seen a handful of times. The chain uses TRBV14 and TRBJ1-1, with unresolved D. In germline, CDR1 is SGHDN, CDR2 FVKESK. This CDR3 has 13 amino acids. With 1 base removed from V and 2 bases from J, the gap between germline ends came to 5 bases. CDR3 residues: CASSQGINTEAFF. CDR3 nucleotides: TGTGCCAGCAGCCAAGGGATAAACACTGAAGCTTTCTTT.

In this sample, this clonotype turned up once. The chain uses TRBV7-2 and TRBJ2-5; maybe TRBD1 (5 bases). The V gene lost 5 bases and the J gene lost 0 bases, with 13 bases spanning the gap. Germline V gene data show CDR1 as SGHTA and CDR2 as FQGNSA. This CDR3 has 15 residues. CDR3: CASSKSRQYQETQYF. The CDR3 DNA follows: TGTGCCAGCAGCAAAAGCAGACAGTACCAAGAGACCCAGTACTTC.

Ten or more counts support this clonotype. The chain is built from TRBV4-3 and TRBJ1-1; 9 bases map to TRBD1. Germline values: CDR1 LGHNA, CDR2 YSLEER. CDR3 length: 14 residues. The V and J ends lost 1 base and 5 bases, in that order; junction bases with no gene match: 2. CDR3 DNA sequence: TGCGCCAGCAGCCAAGTTGGACAGGGGACTGAAGCTTTCTTT. Its translation: CASSQVGQGTEAFF.

This clonotype was counted many times. The chain combines TRBV7-9 with TRBJ1-1; D unresolved. This CDR3 has 11 residues. V was trimmed by 3 bases and J by 9 bases, leaving 8 bases between them. In germline, CDR1 is SEHNR, CDR2 FQNEAQ (reference sequence). This CDR3 is CASSFGLKAFF. CDR3 sequence (DNA): TGTGCCAGCAGCTTTGGCCTAAAAGCTTTCTTT.

In this sample, this clonotype turned up a few times. At one boundary the junction diverges from the germline segment, which might be a read error. The gene calls are TRBV6-4 and TRBJ2-1; TRBD2 agrees at 8 bases. The germline gives CDR1 MRHNA, CDR2 SNTAGT. This CDR3 has 13 residues. The CDR3 sequence is CVSSAGTSNEQFF. DNA for the CDR3: TGTGTCAGCAGCGCCGGGACTAGCAATGAGCAGTTCTTC.

This clonotype was observed a few times. The chain carries TRBV24-1 and TRBJ2-3; D may be TRBD1 (5 bases). The CDR3 runs to 16 residues. Germline lookup yields CDR1 KGHDR and CDR2 SFDVKD. V shed 0 bases and J shed 2 bases, with 11 bases lying between them. CDR3 sequence (DNA): TGTGCCACCAGTGATTTGGGGGATGGGGCCACAGATACGCAGTATTTT. Protein sequence: CATSDLGDGATDTQYF.

This clonotype has at least ten counts. The chain has TRBV28 and TRBJ2-5, with unresolved D. The CDR3 length is 14 residues. Trimming removed 5 bases at V and 5 bases at J, with 15 bases between. Germline CDR1 is MDHEN and CDR2 is SYDVKM. CDR3 in DNA: TGTGCCAGCAGTCCCCGAGGTAGCTGGGAGACCCAGTACTTC. Encoded protein: CASSPRGSWETQYF.

This clonotype was picked up a small number of times. This chain joins TRBV20-1 and TRBJ1-5; 9 bases fit TRBD1. The CDR3 length is 14 residues. With V trimmed by 5 bases and J by 1 base, 3 bases remained unmatched. Germline CDR1 DFQATT, CDR2 SNEGSKA (reference sequence). CDR3 sequence (DNA): TGCAGTGCTCCGGACAGGGGAAGCAATCAGCCCCAGCATTTT. This codes for CSAPDRGSNQPQHF.

The rearrangement joins TRBV7-2 to TRBJ1-2, with TRBD1 identical over 7 bases. Looked up from germline, CDR1 is SGHTA and CDR2 is FQGNSA. Losses at the gene ends were 8 bases for V and 2 bases for J; bases not matched to a gene: 8. The CDR3 is 14 amino acids. The CDR3 loop reads CASGQQGSNYGYTF. Written as DNA, the CDR3 is TGTGCCAGCGGACAACAGGGGTCGAACTATGGCTACACCTTC.

This clonotype has a handful of counts. The V gene is TRBV6-2 or TRBV6-3, the J gene TRBJ2-7, with D unresolved. Between the trimmed V and J ends, which lost 6 bases and 5 bases, there was a span of 14 bases. Germline-derived CDR1 and CDR2 are MNHEY and SVGEGT. The CDR3 extends over 13 amino acids. CDR3 bases: TGTGCCAGCAGGCGAACTCTAGTCAACGAGCAGTACGTC. It codes for CASRRTLVNEQYV.

Worth noting for this clonotype: This may be a read error: a much more frequent sequence differs by one nucleotide. The missing conserved phenylalanine or tryptophan at the end of this CDR3 makes a read error likely. This chain links TRBV6-5 with TRBJ2-1, with D tentatively TRBD1 (5 bases). CDR1 MNHEY and CDR2 SVGAGI come from the germline V gene. The CDR3 totals 14 residues. The V end was cut by 5 bases, the J end by 6 bases, with 14 bases between. CDR3 loop: CASSLLGPGNEQFI. In nucleotides, the CDR3 is TGTGCCAGCAGTCTTCTGGGGCCCGGCAATGAGCAGTTCATC.

Ten or more counts support this clonotype. CDR3 residues: CASSSGTGNTGELFF. The CDR3 DNA reads as TGTGCCAGCAGCTCCGGGACAGGCAACACCGGGGAGCTGTTTTTT. The rearrangement uses TRBV7-3 and TRBJ2-2, with 8 nucleotides matching TRBD1. Germline lookup yields CDR1 SGHTA and CDR2 FQGTGA. V trimming: 4 bases; J trimming: 2 bases; junction bases outside the gene matches: 3. There are 15 residues in the CDR3. Variable domain in full (rest from reference TRBV7-3 and TRBJ2-2): GAGVSQTPSNKVTEKGKYVELRCDPISGHTALYWYRQSLGQGPEFLIYFQGTGAADDSGLPNDRFFAVRPEGSVSTLKIQRTERGDSAVYLCASSSGTGNTGELFFGEGSRLTVL.

This clonotype was detected only a few times. This rearrangement joins TRBV7-2 to TRBJ2-3, with a weak D call TRBD2 (7 bases). Germline CDR1 and CDR2: SGHTA and FQGNSA. V was clipped by 5 bases and J by 2 bases, with 14 bases between them. CDR3 size: 15 residues. CDR3 DNA: TGTGCCAGCAGCCCTTGGGGGGGCCTCACAGATACGCAGTATTTT. Protein product: CASSPWGGLTDTQYF.

This clonotype has only a few counts. The V gene is TRBV5-1, the J gene TRBJ2-7; D not resolved. V lost 4 bases and J lost 3, with 17 bases in between. Germline lookup yields CDR1 SGHRS and CDR2 YFSETQ. The CDR3 length is 15 residues. CDR3 loop: CASSETGPGVYEQYF. DNA for the CDR3: TGCGCCAGCAGCGAGACCGGGCCAGGCGTCTACGAGCAGTACTTC.

This clonotype was seen only a few times. The chain couples TRBV10-3 to TRBJ2-5, with a weak D call TRBD1 (6 bases). The V gene lost 4 bases and the J gene lost 4 bases, with 16 bases spanning the gap. The CDR3 totals 15 residues. Germline CDR1 ENHRY, CDR2 SYGVKD. CDR3 DNA: TGTGCCATCAGTGTCTACAGGGAAGAAGGAGAGACCCAGTACTTC. Encoded protein: CAISVYREEGETQYF.

This clonotype appeared many times. This chain uses TRBV27 with TRBJ2-3, with D uncertain. The V end lost 2 bases, the J end lost 14 bases, and 17 bases lay between the germline ends. Looked up from germline, CDR1 is MNHEY and CDR2 is SMNVEV (reference sequence). This CDR3 has 13 residues. CDR3 loop: CASSLRSGLNGYF. CDR3 DNA: TGTGCCAGCAGTTTACGCTCCGGGCTCAATGGGTATTTT.

This clonotype has at least ten counts. The chain uses TRBV11-2 and TRBJ1-6; D unclear. V was trimmed by 5 bases and J by 10 bases, leaving 12 bases between them. There are 13 residues in the CDR3. Germline V gene lookup returns CDR1 SGHAT and CDR2 FQNNGV. The CDR3 DNA reads TGTGCCAGCAGCGAAGGCGGTTACTCACCCCTCCACTTT. Amino acid sequence: CASSEGGYSPLHF.

This clonotype has a handful of counts. The chain links TRBV18 to TRBJ2-3; D might be TRBD2 (6 bases). CDR3 length: 14 residues. Trimming took 3 bases from V and 3 from J, leaving 10 bases between them. Germline V gives CDR1 KGHSH, CDR2 LQKENI. The CDR3 sequence is CASSPAAGTDTQYF. Here the CDR3 DNA reads TGTGCCAGCTCACCCGCCGCGGGGACAGATACGCAGTATTTT.

Comments on this clonotype: The CDR3 ends on some other residue instead of the conserved phenylalanine or tryptophan, so this is likely a read error. This chain joins TRBV19 and TRBJ2-2, with 7 bases matching TRBD2. The CDR3 loop spans 15 amino acids. Trimming removed 4 bases from V and 0 bases from J; junction bases left unmatched: 2. Germline CDR1 LNHDA, CDR2 SQIVND (reference sequence). The CDR3 DNA reads as TGTGCCAGTAGTACCGGACTAGCGAACACCGGGGAGCTGTTTCTT. It translates to CASSTGLANTGELFL.

This clonotype is a singleton in its sample. The junction departs from germline at one end; a sequencing error may be responsible. The chain uses TRBV7-6 and TRBJ1-3; D may be TRBD1 (6 bases). The CDR3 runs 15 residues. Looked up from germline, CDR1 is SGHVS and CDR2 is FNYEAQ. CDR3 region: CASSLRDTSGNTMYF. CDR3 nucleotides: TGTGCCAGCAGCTTACGGGACACCTCTGGAAACACCATGTATTTT.

The gene calls are TRBV6-2 or TRBV6-3 and TRBJ2-7; the D is unclear. This CDR3 comprises 12 residues. V was trimmed by 4 bases and J by 4 bases, leaving 8 bases between them. Germline values: CDR1 MNHEY, CDR2 SVGEGT. Here the CDR3 reads CASSSLWYEQYV. CDR3 sequence (DNA): TGTGCCAGCAGTTCCCTATGGTACGAGCAGTACGTC.

The table lists this clonotype with many counts. The V and J genes are TRBV20-1 and TRBJ1-1; D possibly corresponds to TRBD1 (5 bases). Germline V gene sequence: CDR1 DFQATT, CDR2 SNEGSKA (reference sequence). This CDR3 is 15 amino acids long. Trimming removed 7 bases from V and 3 bases from J, with 21 bases in between. The CDR3 sequence is CSVNSGSLGDTEAFF. In nucleotides, the CDR3 is TGCAGTGTAAATTCGGGGAGTTTGGGGGACACTGAAGCTTTCTTT.

The chain joins TRBV3-1 to TRBJ1-2; D unclear. This CDR3 spans 13 amino acids. CDR1 and CDR2 (germline): LGHDT, YNNKEL (reference sequence). V shed 0 bases and J shed 8 bases, with 10 bases lying between them. The chain's CDR3 is CASSQEVVGGYTF. In DNA form, the CDR3 reads TGTGCCAGCAGCCAAGAGGTAGTAGGAGGCTACACCTTC.

This clonotype was counted a few times. The chain couples TRBV9 to TRBJ2-1, with TRBD2 as a possible D gene (6 bases). Germline V CDR1 and CDR2: SGDLS, YYNGEE. The CDR3 consists of 17 residues. V dropped 4 bases and J dropped 2 bases, with 19 bases sitting between them. CDR3 residues: CASSIISGPGPYNEQFF. CDR3 coding DNA: TGTGCCAGCAGCATCATCAGCGGGCCGGGGCCCTACAATGAGCAGTTCTTC.

There are a few counts of this clonotype. V gene TRBV20-1 combines with J gene TRBJ2-7; TRBD1 agrees at 7 bases. Germline lookup yields CDR1 DFQATT and CDR2 SNEGSKA (reference sequence). Trimming cost V 4 bases and J 5 bases; bases outside gene matches: 11. This CDR3 spans 14 amino acids. CDR3 sequence reads: CSAKGPGGIHEQYF. The CDR3, as DNA: TGCAGTGCTAAAGGGCCAGGGGGTATCCACGAGCAGTACTTC.

This clonotype came up many times. This chain joins TRBV6-5 and TRBJ2-1, with D uncertain. Germline V gives CDR1 MNHEY, CDR2 SVGAGI. Trimming cost V 5 bases and J 0 bases, with 14 bases left between them. The CDR3 has 16 residues. The DNA of the CDR3 is TGTGCCAGCAGTGAGGACGGTGGAAGCTCCTACAATGAGCAGTTCTTC. Residues: CASSEDGGSSYNEQFF.